Detailed here is one T cell receptor beta chain. What it binds is not known. The sample originates from a study of cytomegalovirus exposure and HLA in healthy donors. The PCR was carried out with 60 Vbeta primers and 13 Jbeta primers. Sequenced by immunoSEQ multiplex PCR; TCRdb stores in-frame clones only, minus some. The sample lists 250,000 to 350,000 clones, 86% occurring once. General observations from the study: In an earlier analysis, most TCR beta V segments were productive about 90% or about 30% of the time.

Source material: PBMCs. This clonotype originated in a man aged 35-49 years in good health and CMV-seropositive.

CDR3 sequence: CASSYGGGPNTGELFF. The CDR3 DNA follows: TGTGCCAGCAGTTACGGGGGCGGACCGAACACCGGGGAGCTGTTTTTT. The V and J genes are TRBV6-5 and TRBJ2-2; possible D gene TRBD1, 6 bases. This CDR3 has 16 amino acids. The V gene lost 2 bases and the J gene lost 0 bases, with 10 bases spanning the gap. Germline CDR1 and CDR2: MNHEY and SVGAGI.